This T cell receptor (beta chain) derives from a study of CD8 T cells in Susac syndrome. cDNA came from approximately 0.5 to 1 ug RNA primed by random hexamers. TCRdb itself ran the immunoSEQ multiplex PCR reads through MiXCR, one entry per CDR3 protein. The sample gives 150,000 to 160,000 distinct CDR3 sequences, about 94% of which show up once; roughly 0.2% is in the top ten. This clonotype was recorded only once. CDR3 size: 15 residues. Germline V gives CDR1 MNHEY, CDR2 SMNVEV (reference sequence). After removal of 7 bases from V and 8 bases from J, the junction contained 14 bases not matched to a gene.

This receptor was taken from a human donor with multiple sclerosis. The rearrangement uses TRBV27 and TRBJ1-1; 9 bases are shared with TRBD1. Material for sequencing was CD8+ T cells from PBMCs. CDR3 sequence reads: CASNRRDRDTKEAFF. CDR3 in DNA: TGTGCCAGCAACCGCCGGGACAGGGATACCAAAGAAGCTTTCTTT.